The 23 T cell receptor beta chains reported below all come from one sample, sequenced in a study of shared clonotypes between healthy human individuals. Sequencing used immunoSEQ multiplex PCR; TCRdb keeps in-frame clones, though not all of them. The table shows some 1.1 million clones, with roughly 80% occurring only once. Sequencing was carried out using memory CD4+ T cells from PBMCs. Subset defined: CD45RA-negative fraction. These receptors were collected from a man between 18 and 29 years old in good health. Some clones in this sample may be carry-over from other donors' samples.

The chain combines TRBV5-1 with TRBJ2-5; 10 bases are a match to TRBD1. The CDR3 consists of 16 residues. After removal of 1 base from V and 5 bases from J, the junction contained 8 bases not matched to a gene. The V gene's germline CDR1 is SGHRS and CDR2 YFSETQ. The chain's CDR3 is CASSLTGTGVGETQYF. The DNA of the CDR3 is TGCGCCAGCAGCTTGACCGGGACAGGGGTCGGGGAGACCCAGTACTTC.

The chain recombines TRBV7-3 with TRBJ2-1; perhaps TRBD2 as D (6 bases). Trimming took 2 bases from V and 8 from J, leaving 13 bases between them. Germline CDR1 SGHTA, CDR2 FQGTGA. This CDR3 spans 14 amino acids. CDR3: CASSLGLAWDEQFF. Written as DNA, the CDR3 is TGTGCCAGCAGCTTAGGGCTAGCGTGGGATGAGCAGTTCTTC.

V is TRBV7-3 and J is TRBJ2-6; 9 bases fit TRBD1. The germline gives CDR1 SGHTA, CDR2 FQGTGA. This CDR3 has 17 residues. Trimming cost V 4 bases and J 1 base; bases outside gene matches: 5. CDR3 sequence: CASSYTGGASGANVLTF. The CDR3 nucleotides read TGTGCCAGCAGCTATACAGGGGGCGCTTCTGGGGCCAACGTCCTGACTTTC.

Here the CDR3 reads CASSPPKTGGGDTQYF. The CDR3 nucleotides read TGTGCCAGCTCACCACCGAAGACAGGGGGAGGTGATACGCAGTATTTT. The chain has TRBV18 and TRBJ2-3; 9 nucleotides match TRBD1. Per germline, CDR1 KGHSH and CDR2 LQKENI. Trimming took 0 bases from V and 6 from J; bases not matched to a gene: 7. The CDR3 is 16 residues long.

CDR3 in amino acids: CASSVWVENEQFF. The DNA for the CDR3 is TGTGCCAGCAGTGTGTGGGTGGAGAATGAGCAGTTCTTC. The chain uses TRBV6-1 and TRBJ2-1; no reliable D call. Germline CDR1 MNHNS, CDR2 SASEGT. The CDR3 is 13 residues long. Trimming cost V 4 bases and J 7 bases, with 11 bases left between them.

This clone was observed a handful of times. The V call is TRBV30, the J call TRBJ1-3; tentative D call: TRBD1 (5 bases). Germline values: CDR1 GTSNPN, CDR2 SVGIG (reference sequence). The CDR3 extends over 14 amino acids. Trimming took off 1 base at V and 2 bases at J, with 9 bases between the two ends. The CDR3 loop reads CAWSGSGTGNTIYF. CDR3 sequence (DNA): TGTGCCTGGAGTGGATCAGGGACTGGAAACACCATATATTTT.

As regards this clone: The sample carries other DNA sequences with the same CDR3. This chain links TRBV29-1 with TRBJ2-2; D is perhaps TRBD1 (5 bases). Trimming left V 6 bases short and J 0 bases short, with 8 bases between. The CDR3 totals 13 residues. Germline V CDR1 and CDR2: SQVTM, ANQGSEA. The CDR3 nucleotides read TGCAGCGTAGGACATACGAACACCGGGGAGCTGTTTTTT. Translation: CSVGHTNTGELFF.

The V gene is TRBV11-2, the J gene TRBJ2-1, with D unresolved. This CDR3 is 18 amino acids long. V lost 6 bases, J lost 4 bases, and 25 bases lay in between. Germline V gives CDR1 SGHAT, CDR2 FQNNGV. The CDR3 nucleotides are TGTGCCAGCAGTTTCCGCCACCCGGACCAAAATACTTACAATGAGCAGTTCTTC. It encodes CASSFRHPDQNTYNEQFF. The full variable domain, its missing parts supplied by reference TRBV11-2 and TRBJ2-1, is EAGVAQSPRYKIIEKRQSVAFWCNPISGHATLYWYQQILGQGPKLLIQFQNNGVVDDSQLPKDRFSAERLKGVDSTLKIQPAKLEDSAVYLCASSFRHPDQNTYNEQFFGPGTRLTVL.

The chain employs TRBV9 and TRBJ2-3; no definite D call. V was cut by 3 bases and J by 0 bases, with 11 bases left in between. Looked up from germline, CDR1 is SGDLS and CDR2 is YYNGEE. There are 15 residues in the CDR3. The CDR3 reads CASSAKGQSTDTQYF. The CDR3 region has the DNA TGTGCCAGCAGCGCGAAAGGCCAAAGCACAGATACGCAGTATTTT.

There are a few counts of this clone. The chain carries TRBV2 and TRBJ2-3; D is unresolved. The CDR3 contains 15 residues. CDR1 is SNHLY, CDR2 FYNNEI, per germline. The germline V and J ends were trimmed by 4 bases and 6 bases, with 17 bases remaining between them. CDR3 residues: CASSASLGFSDTQYF. DNA of the CDR3: TGTGCCAGCAGTGCCTCCCTAGGGTTCTCGGATACGCAGTATTTT.

Written as DNA, the CDR3 is TGTGCCAGCAGTTTGTGGGGGGAACGCAATCAGCCCCAGCATTTT. This translates into CASSLWGERNQPQHF. This chain connects TRBV6-6 to TRBJ1-5; weak D call: TRBD1 (5 bases). Germline V gene lookup returns CDR1 MNHNY and CDR2 SVGAGI (reference sequence). The CDR3 has 15 residues. V lost 4 bases to trimming and J lost 2 bases, with 12 bases between them.

The chain recombines TRBV18 with TRBJ1-5, with no clear D. The germline gives CDR1 KGHSH, CDR2 LQKENI. With 3 bases removed from V and 5 bases from J, the gap between germline ends came to 14 bases. This CDR3 comprises 15 residues. CDR3 nucleotide sequence: TGTGCCAGCTCACCTAACTATGGACGAGATCAGCCCCAGCATTTT. This codes for CASSPNYGRDQPQHF.

With respect to this clone: This could be a read error, since a much larger clone is one nucleotide away. This chain joins TRBV30 and TRBJ1-1; D gene ambiguous. The CDR3 spans 15 residues. Germline values: CDR1 GTSNPN, CDR2 SVGIG (reference sequence). Deletions cut 5 bases from V and 1 base from J, with 17 bases between. The CDR3 DNA is TGTGCCTGGGCCCCGAAGGAGGGCAGGAACACTGAAGCTTTCTTT. Translated: CAWAPKEGRNTEAFF.

V gene TRBV2 combines with J gene TRBJ2-5; D is possibly TRBD1 or TRBD2 (6 bases each). V gave up 6 bases and J gave up 0 bases, with 14 bases separating them. The CDR3 has 15 amino acids. Germline CDR1 and CDR2: SNHLY and FYNNEI. Here the CDR3 reads CASRKMGGDQETQYF. The CDR3 coding sequence is TGTGCCAGCAGAAAGATGGGGGGCGACCAAGAGACCCAGTACTTC.

The genes are TRBV5-8 and TRBJ2-6; D is possibly TRBD2 (5 bases). The CDR3 extends over 17 amino acids. Germline lookup yields CDR1 SGHTS and CDR2 YDEGEE. V dropped 0 bases and J dropped 0 bases, with 10 bases sitting between them. For the CDR3, the DNA is TGTGCCAGCAGCTTGGCGGTCGGGGACTCTGGGGCCAACGTCCTGACTTTC. As protein: CASSLAVGDSGANVLTF.

This clone was seen only a few times. This sequence joins TRBV28 and TRBJ1-4; weak D call: TRBD1 (6 bases). The CDR3 spans 14 residues. In germline, CDR1 is MDHEN, CDR2 SYDVKM. V was shortened by 2 bases and J by 8 bases, with 12 bases between the two germline ends. The CDR3 sequence is CASSLRGHSEKLFF. The CDR3 DNA reads as TGTGCCAGCAGTTTAAGGGGACACTCCGAAAAACTGTTTTTT.

This clone was picked up a small number of times. This specimen includes other DNA sequences encoding the same CDR3. The rearrangement uses TRBV5-1 and TRBJ2-7; D possibly corresponds to TRBD1 (6 bases). Germline loops: CDR1 SGHRS, CDR2 YFSETQ. The length of the CDR3 is 12 residues. The V end was cut by 2 bases, the J end by 4 bases, with 7 bases between. The CDR3 DNA follows: TGCGCCAGCAGCTTACAGGGATACGAGCAGTACTTC. It encodes CASSLQGYEQYF.

The chain combines TRBV29-1 with TRBJ2-7, with 9 nucleotides matching TRBD1. Trimming removed 5 bases from V and 4 bases from J; junction bases left unmatched: 6. The CDR3 is made up of 13 amino acids. The germline gives CDR1 SQVTM, CDR2 ANQGSEA. The chain's CDR3 is CSVRHRGRYEQYF. The CDR3 DNA sequence: TGCAGCGTTAGACACAGGGGGCGGTACGAGCAGTACTTC.

This clone appeared many times. This sequence joins TRBV29-1 and TRBJ1-2; tentative D call: TRBD1 (5 bases). CDR3 length: 12 residues. CDR1 is SQVTM, CDR2 ANQGSEA, per germline. CDR3 sequence reads: CRVADSRYGYTF. CDR3 DNA: TGCAGAGTGGCCGACAGCCGATATGGCTACACCTTC.

In regard to this clone: The sample carries other DNA sequences with the same CDR3. J is TRBJ1-3 and V is TRBV7-6; D uncertain. Germline CDR1 SGHVS, CDR2 FNYEAQ. The CDR3 runs to 17 residues. V lost 1 base and J lost 1, with 14 bases in between. The CDR3 sequence: CASSLVAGDDSGNTIYF. The CDR3 nucleotides read TGTGCCAGCAGCTTAGTTGCCGGGGATGATTCTGGAAACACCATATATTTT.

The genes are TRBV2 and TRBJ2-7; D may be TRBD2 (6 bases). The CDR3 extends over 13 amino acids. V was shortened by 1 base and J by 3 bases, with 7 bases between the two germline ends. Germline V gene lookup returns CDR1 SNHLY and CDR2 FYNNEI. The CDR3 sequence is CASSEDGSYEQYF. CDR3 coding DNA: TGTGCCAGCAGTGAAGACGGGAGCTACGAGCAGTACTTC.

J is TRBJ2-1 and V is TRBV9; maybe TRBD2 (6 bases). Germline assignment: CDR1 SGDLS and CDR2 YYNGEE. This CDR3 has 13 residues. Trimming took off 3 bases at V and 6 bases at J, with 10 bases between the two ends. This CDR3 is CASSAISGNEQFF. The CDR3 region has the DNA TGTGCCAGCAGCGCAATTAGCGGCAATGAGCAGTTCTTC.

About this clone itself: Other DNA sequences within the sample encode an identical CDR3. The J gene is TRBJ2-5, the V gene TRBV30; D unclear. V was shortened by 0 bases and J by 4 bases, with 3 bases between the two germline ends. CDR1 and CDR2 from the germline V gene are GTSNPN and SVGIG (reference sequence). This CDR3 is built from 11 residues. CDR3 DNA: TGTGCCTGGAGTGTCGGAGAGACCCAGTACTTC. This encodes CAWSVGETQYF.